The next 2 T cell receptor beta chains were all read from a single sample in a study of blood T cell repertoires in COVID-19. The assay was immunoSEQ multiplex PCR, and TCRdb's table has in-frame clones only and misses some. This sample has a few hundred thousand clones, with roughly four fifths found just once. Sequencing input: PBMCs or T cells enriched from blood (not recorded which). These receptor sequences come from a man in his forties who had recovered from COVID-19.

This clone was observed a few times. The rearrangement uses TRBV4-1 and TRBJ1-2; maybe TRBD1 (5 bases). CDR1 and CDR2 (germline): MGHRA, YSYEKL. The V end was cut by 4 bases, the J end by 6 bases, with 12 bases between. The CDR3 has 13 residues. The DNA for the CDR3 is TGCGCCAGCAGCCCGAGACCAGGGAATGGCTACACCTTC. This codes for CASSPRPGNGYTF.

The CDR3 loop reads CASSRGADNSPLHF. The DNA for the CDR3 is TGTGCCAGCAGCCGCGGGGCCGACAATTCACCCCTCCACTTT. This chain connects TRBV13 to TRBJ1-6; perhaps TRBD1 as D (5 bases). The CDR3 is 14 residues long. The germline gives CDR1 PRHDT, CDR2 FYEKMQ (reference sequence). With 5 bases removed from V and 7 bases from J, the gap between germline ends came to 12 bases.